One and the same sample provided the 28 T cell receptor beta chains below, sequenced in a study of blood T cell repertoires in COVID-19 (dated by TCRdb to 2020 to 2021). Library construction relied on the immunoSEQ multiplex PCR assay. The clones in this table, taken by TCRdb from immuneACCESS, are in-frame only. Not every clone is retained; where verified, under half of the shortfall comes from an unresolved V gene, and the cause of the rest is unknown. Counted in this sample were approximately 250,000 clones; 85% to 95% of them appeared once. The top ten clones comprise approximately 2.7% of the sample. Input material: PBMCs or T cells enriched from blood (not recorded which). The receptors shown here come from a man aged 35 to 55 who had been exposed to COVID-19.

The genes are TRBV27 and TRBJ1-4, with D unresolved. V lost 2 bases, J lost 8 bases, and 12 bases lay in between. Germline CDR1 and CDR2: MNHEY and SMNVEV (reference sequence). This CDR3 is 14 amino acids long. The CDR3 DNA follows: TGTGCCAGCAGTTTAAGAGGAGGAAGGGAAAAACTGTTTTTT. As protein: CASSLRGGREKLFF.

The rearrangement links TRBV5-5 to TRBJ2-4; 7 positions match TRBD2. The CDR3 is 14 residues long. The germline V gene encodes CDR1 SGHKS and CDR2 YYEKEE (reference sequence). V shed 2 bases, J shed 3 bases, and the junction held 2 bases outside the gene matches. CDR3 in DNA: TGTGCCAGCAGCTTAGGGACTAACAAAAACATTCAGTACTTC. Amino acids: CASSLGTNKNIQYF.

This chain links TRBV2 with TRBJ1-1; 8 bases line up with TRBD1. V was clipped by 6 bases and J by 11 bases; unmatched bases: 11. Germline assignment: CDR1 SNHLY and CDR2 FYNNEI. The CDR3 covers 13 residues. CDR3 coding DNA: TGTGCCAGCAGACCTGGACAGGGCGCGGTGGCTTTCTTT. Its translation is CASRPGQGAVAFF.

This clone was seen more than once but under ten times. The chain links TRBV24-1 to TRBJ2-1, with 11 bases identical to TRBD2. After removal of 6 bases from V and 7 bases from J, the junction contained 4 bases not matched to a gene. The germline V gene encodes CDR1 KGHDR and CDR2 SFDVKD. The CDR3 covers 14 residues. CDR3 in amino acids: CATSSLAGGNEQFF. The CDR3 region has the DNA TGTGCCACCAGTTCCCTAGCGGGAGGAAATGAGCAGTTCTTC.

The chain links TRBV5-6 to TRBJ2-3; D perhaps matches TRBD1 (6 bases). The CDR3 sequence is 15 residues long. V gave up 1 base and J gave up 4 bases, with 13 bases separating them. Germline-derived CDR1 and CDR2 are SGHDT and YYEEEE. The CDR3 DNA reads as TGTGCCAGCAGCTTGTGGCAGGGGTTTGCAGATACGCAGTATTTT. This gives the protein CASSLWQGFADTQYF.

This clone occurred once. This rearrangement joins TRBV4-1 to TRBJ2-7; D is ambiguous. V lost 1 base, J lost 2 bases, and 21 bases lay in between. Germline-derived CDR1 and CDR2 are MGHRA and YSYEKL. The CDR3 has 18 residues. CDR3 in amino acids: CASSQVGTVPNFTYEQYF. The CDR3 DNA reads TGCGCCAGCAGCCAAGTTGGAACAGTCCCCAATTTCACCTACGAGCAGTACTTC.

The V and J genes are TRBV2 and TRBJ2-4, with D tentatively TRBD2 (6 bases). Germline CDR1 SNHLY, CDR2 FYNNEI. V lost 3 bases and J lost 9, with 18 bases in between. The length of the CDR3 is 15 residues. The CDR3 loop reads CASSERDGGGSIQYF. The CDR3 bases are TGTGCCAGCAGTGAGCGGGACGGAGGTGGGAGCATTCAGTACTTC. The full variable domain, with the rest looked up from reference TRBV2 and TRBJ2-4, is EPEVTQTPSHQVTQMGQEVILRCVPISNHLYFYWYRQILGQKVEFLVSFYNNEISEKSEIFDDQFSVERPDGSNFTLKIRSTKLEDSAMYFCASSERDGGGSIQYFGAGTRLSVL.

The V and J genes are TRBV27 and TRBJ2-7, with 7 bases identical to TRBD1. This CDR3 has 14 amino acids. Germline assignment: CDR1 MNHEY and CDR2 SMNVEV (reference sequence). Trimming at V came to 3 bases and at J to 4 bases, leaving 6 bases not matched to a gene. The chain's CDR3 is CASSFEGATYEQYF. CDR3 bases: TGTGCCAGCAGTTTTGAGGGGGCTACGTACGAGCAGTACTTC.

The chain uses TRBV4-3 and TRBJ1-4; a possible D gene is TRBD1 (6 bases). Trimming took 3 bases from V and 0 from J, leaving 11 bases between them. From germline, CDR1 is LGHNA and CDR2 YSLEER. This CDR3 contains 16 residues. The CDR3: CASSQRGGATNEKLFF. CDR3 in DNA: TGCGCCAGCAGCCAGAGGGGGGGTGCAACTAATGAAAAACTGTTTTTT.

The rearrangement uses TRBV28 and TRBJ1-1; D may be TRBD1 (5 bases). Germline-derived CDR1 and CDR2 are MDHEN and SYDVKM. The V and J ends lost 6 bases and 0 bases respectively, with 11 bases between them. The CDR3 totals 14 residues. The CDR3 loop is CASSGQPLNTEAFF. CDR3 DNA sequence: TGTGCCAGCAGCGGACAACCGCTGAACACTGAAGCTTTCTTT.

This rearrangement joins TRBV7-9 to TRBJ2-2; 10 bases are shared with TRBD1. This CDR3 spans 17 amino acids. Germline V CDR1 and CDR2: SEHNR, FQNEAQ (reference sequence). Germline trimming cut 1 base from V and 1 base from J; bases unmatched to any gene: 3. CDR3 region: CASSLGQGALNTGELFF. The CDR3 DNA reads TGTGCCAGCAGCTTAGGACAGGGGGCGCTGAACACCGGGGAGCTGTTTTTT.

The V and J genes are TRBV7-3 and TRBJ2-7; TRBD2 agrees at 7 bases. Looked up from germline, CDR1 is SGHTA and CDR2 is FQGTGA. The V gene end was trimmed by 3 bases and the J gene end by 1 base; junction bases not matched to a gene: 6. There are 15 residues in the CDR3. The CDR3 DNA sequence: TGTGCCAGCAGCTTGCAGCGGGGCCCGTCCTACGAGCAGTACTTC. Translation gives CASSLQRGPSYEQYF.

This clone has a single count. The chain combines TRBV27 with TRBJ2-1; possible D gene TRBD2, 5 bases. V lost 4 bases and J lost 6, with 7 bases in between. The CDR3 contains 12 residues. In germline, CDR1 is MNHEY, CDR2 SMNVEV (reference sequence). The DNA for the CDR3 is TGTGCCAGCAGTTCTAGCCGCAATGAGCAGTTCTTC. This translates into CASSSSRNEQFF.

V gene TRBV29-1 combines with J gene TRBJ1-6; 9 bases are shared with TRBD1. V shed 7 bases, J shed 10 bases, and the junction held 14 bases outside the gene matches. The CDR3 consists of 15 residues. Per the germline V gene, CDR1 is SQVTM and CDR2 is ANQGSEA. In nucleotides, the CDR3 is TGCAGCGCGGAACAGGGGGCCAACGCAGGGTCACCCCTCCACTTT. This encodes CSAEQGANAGSPLHF.

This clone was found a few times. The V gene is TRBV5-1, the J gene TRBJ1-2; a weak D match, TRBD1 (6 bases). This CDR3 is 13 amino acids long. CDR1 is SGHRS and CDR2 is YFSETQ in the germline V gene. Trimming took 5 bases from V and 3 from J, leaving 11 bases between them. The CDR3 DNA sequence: TGCGCCAGCAGTCTTCGACAGGACTATGGCTACACCTTC. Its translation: CASSLRQDYGYTF.

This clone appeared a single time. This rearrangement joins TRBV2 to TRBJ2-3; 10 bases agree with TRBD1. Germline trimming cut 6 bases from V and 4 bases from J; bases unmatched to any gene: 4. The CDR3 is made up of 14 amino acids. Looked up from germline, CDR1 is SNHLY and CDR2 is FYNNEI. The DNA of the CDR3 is TGTGCCAGCAGAGGGACAGGGGAACCAGATACGCAGTATTTT. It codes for CASRGTGEPDTQYF.

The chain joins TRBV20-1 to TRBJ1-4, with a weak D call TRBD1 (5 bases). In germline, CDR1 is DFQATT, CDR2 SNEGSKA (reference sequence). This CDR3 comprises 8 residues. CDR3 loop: CTLGDLFF. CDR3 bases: TGCACCTTAGGGGACTTATTTTTT.

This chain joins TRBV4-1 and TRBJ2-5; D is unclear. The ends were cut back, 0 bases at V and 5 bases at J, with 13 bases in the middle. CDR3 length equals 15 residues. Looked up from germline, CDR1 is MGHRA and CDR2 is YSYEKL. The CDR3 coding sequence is TGCGCCAGCAGCCAAGATTATGCGGTGTGGGAGACCCAGTACTTC. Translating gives CASSQDYAVWETQYF.

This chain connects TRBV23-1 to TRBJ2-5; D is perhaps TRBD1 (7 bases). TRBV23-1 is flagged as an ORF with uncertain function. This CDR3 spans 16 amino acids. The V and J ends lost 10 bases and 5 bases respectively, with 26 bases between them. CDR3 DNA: TGCGCCACCAACCGGGTCCAGGGGGGCGCCGGGGAGACCCAGTACTTC. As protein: CATNRVQGGAGETQYF.

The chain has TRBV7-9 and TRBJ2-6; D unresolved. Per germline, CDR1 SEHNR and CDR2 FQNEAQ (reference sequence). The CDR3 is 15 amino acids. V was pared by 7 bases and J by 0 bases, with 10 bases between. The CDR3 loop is CASTPGASGANVLTF. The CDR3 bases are TGTGCCAGCACCCCAGGTGCCTCTGGGGCCAACGTCCTGACTTTC.

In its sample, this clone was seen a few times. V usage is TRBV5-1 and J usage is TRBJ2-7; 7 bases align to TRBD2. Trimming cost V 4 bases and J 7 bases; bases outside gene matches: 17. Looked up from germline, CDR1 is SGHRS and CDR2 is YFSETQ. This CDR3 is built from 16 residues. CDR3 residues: CASSPVLGGSTDEQYF. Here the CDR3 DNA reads TGCGCCAGCAGCCCCGTCTTGGGCGGGAGCACTGATGAGCAGTACTTC. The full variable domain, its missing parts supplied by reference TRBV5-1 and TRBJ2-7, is KAGVTQTPRYLIKTRGQQVTLSCSPISGHRSVSWYQQTPGQGLQFLFEYFSETQRNKGNFPGRFSGRQFSNSRSEMNVSTLELGDSALYLCASSPVLGGSTDEQYFGPGTRLTVT.

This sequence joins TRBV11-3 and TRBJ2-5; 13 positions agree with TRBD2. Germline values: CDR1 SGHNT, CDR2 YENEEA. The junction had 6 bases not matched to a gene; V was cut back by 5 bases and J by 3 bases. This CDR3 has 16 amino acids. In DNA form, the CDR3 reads TGTGCCAGCAGCCAAGGACTAGCGGGAGTTGAAGAGACCCAGTACTTC. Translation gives CASSQGLAGVEETQYF. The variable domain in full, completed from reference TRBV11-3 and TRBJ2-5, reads EAGVVQSPRYKIIEKKQPVAFWCNPISGHNTLYWYLQNLGQGPELLIRYENEEAVDDSQLPKDRFSAERLKGVDSTLKIQPAELGDSAVYLCASSQGLAGVEETQYFGPGTRLLVL.

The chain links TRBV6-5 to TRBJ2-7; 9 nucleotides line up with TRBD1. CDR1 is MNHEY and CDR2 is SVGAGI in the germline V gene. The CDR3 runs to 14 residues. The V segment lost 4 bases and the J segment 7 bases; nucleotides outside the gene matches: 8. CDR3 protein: CASSLQGAGEEQYF. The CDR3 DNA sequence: TGTGCCAGCAGTTTACAGGGGGCGGGCGAGGAGCAGTACTTC.

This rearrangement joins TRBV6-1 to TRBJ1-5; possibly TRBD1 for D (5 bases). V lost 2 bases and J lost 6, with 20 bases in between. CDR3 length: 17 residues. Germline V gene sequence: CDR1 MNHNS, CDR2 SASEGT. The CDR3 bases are TGTGCCAGCAGTGAATTGTCCAGGGCAGTTCACAGTCAGCCCCAGCATTTT. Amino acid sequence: CASSELSRAVHSQPQHF.

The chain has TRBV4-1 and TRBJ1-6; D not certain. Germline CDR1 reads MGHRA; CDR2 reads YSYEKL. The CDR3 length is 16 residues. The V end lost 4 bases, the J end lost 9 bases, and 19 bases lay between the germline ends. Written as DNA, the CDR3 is TGCGCCAGCAGCCCCCGGGGTAGGGATAAAGGTTCACCCCTCCACTTT. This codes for CASSPRGRDKGSPLHF.

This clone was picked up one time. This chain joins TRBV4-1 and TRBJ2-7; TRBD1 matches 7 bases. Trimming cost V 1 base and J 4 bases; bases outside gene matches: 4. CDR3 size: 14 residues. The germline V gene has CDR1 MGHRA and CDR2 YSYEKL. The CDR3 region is CASSQGTGVYEQYF. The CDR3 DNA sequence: TGCGCCAGCAGCCAAGGAACAGGGGTTTACGAGCAGTACTTC.

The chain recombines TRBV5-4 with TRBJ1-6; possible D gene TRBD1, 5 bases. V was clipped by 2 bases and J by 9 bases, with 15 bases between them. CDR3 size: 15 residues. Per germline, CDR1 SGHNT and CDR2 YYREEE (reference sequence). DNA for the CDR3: TGTGCCAGCAGCTTATACGGGGGTATTGGTTCACCCCTCCACTTT. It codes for CASSLYGGIGSPLHF.

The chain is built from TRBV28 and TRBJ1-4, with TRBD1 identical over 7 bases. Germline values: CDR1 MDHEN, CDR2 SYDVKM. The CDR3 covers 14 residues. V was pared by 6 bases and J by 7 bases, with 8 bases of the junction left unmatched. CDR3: CASRSGTEREKLFF. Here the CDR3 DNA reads TGTGCCAGCAGATCCGGGACAGAGCGTGAAAAACTGTTTTTT.